This is a list of T cell receptor beta chains from one sample in a study of T cells after yellow fever vaccination. TCRdb re-analysed the 5' RACE reads in MiXCR, keeping a single row per CDR3 protein. The sample holds just over 250,000 distinct CDR3 sequences, 5.2% seen once. The material sequenced was CD4+ T cells sorted from PBMCs, taken on the day of the yellow fever booster vaccination. These receptors all stem from a man aged 18 to 29 who received the YFV17D yellow fever vaccine. Both conserved end residues are part of each CDR3.

j_gene: TRBJ2-1; len: 15; v_gene: TRBV7-9; CDR3aa: CASSPRDRVYNEQFF
j_gene: TRBJ2-1; len: 16; v_gene: TRBV10-3; CDR3aa: CAISELERGGRREQFF
j_gene: TRBJ2-3; len: 16; v_gene: TRBV7-3; CDR3aa: CASSLTGLAGAYTQYF
j_gene: TRBJ1-2; len: 14; v_gene: TRBV7-9; CDR3aa: CASSFWAVDYGYTF
j_gene: TRBJ2-2; len: 18; v_gene: TRBV7-2; CDR3aa: CASSLDGRVSANTGELFF
j_gene: TRBJ1-2; len: 14; v_gene: TRBV7-9; CDR3aa: CASSLYGTVGGYTF
j_gene: TRBJ2-3; len: 17; v_gene: TRBV5-1; CDR3aa: CASSLVLAGTSTDTQYF
j_gene: TRBJ2-7; len: 15; v_gene: TRBV3-1; CDR3aa: CASSLVGGVSYEQYF
j_gene: TRBJ2-4; len: 14; v_gene: TRBV2; CDR3aa: CASSDRRNANIQYF
j_gene: TRBJ1-5; len: 16; v_gene: TRBV5-1; CDR3aa: CASSFGPQNPVEPQHF
j_gene: TRBJ1-3; len: 14; v_gene: TRBV27; CDR3aa: CASSAQGAGNTIYF
j_gene: TRBJ1-5; len: 13; v_gene: TRBV7-2; CDR3aa: CASSLDRGQPQHF